This record concerns one T cell receptor beta chain sequence. Trimming cost V 9 bases and J 6 bases; bases outside gene matches: 4. The CDR3 sequence is 12 residues long. The data were obtained in a study of blood T cell repertoires in COVID-19. Some clones are missing from TCRdb's copy, which holds only in-frame ones; the method was immunoSEQ multiplex PCR. The data contain some 200,000 clones, roughly four fifths of them singletons. The sequencing input was PBMCs or T cells enriched from blood (not recorded which). The V gene is TRBV12-3 or TRBV12-4, the J gene TRBJ1-4, with 7 bases matching TRBD1. The TCR was taken from a middle-aged man who had recovered from COVID-19. CDR3 in amino acids: CARDREDEKLFF. CDR3 coding DNA: TGTGCCAGAGACAGGGAGGATGAAAAACTGTTTTTT.